This T cell receptor beta chain was sequenced for a study of T-cell memory formation after mild COVID-19. Study-level findings and limits: Whereas later expanders leaned CD4+, clones contracting day 15 to 85 showed a balanced CD4/CD8 makeup.

Concerning this clonotype itself: Its cognate antigen is unknown.

Germline values: CDR1 SGHNT, CDR2 YENEEA. V lost 4 bases and J lost 7; bases outside the gene matches: 11. The CDR3 consists of 15 residues. Barcoded TCR alpha and TCR beta cDNA libraries with UMIs came from 5'RACE using constant-segment primers. Via MiXCR, TCRdb re-called the 5' RACE reads, giving one row per CDR3 protein. The repertoire holds about 340,000 distinct CDR3 sequences, with more than 20% as singletons. This clonotype originated in an adult woman who had mild COVID-19 (a few samples of this study predate the infection). Cell type and time point are not known. The material sequenced was PBMCs or a T cell subset sorted from them (not recorded which). The V and J genes are TRBV11-3 and TRBJ2-7; 9 bases fit TRBD1. The CDR3 nucleotides are TGTGCCAGCAGCTCAGCCGGGACAGGGAATGGGGAGCAGTACTTC. Protein sequence: CASSSAGTGNGEQYF.